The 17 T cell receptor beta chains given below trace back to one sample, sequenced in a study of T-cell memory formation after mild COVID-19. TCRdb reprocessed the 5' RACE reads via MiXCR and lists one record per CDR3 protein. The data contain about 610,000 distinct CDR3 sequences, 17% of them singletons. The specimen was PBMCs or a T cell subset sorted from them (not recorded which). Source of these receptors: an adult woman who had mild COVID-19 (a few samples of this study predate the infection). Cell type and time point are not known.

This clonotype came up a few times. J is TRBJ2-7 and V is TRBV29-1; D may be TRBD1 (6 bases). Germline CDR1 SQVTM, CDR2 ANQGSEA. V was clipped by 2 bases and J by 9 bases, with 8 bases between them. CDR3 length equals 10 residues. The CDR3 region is CSVERGTQYF. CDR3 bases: TGCAGCGTTGAAAGGGGGACGCAGTACTTC.

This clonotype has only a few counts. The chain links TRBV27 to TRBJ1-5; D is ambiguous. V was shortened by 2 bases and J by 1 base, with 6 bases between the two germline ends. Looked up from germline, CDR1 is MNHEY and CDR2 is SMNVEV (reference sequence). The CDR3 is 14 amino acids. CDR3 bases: TGTGCCAGCAGTTTACATGGGAGCAATCAGCCCCAGCATTTT. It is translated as CASSLHGSNQPQHF.

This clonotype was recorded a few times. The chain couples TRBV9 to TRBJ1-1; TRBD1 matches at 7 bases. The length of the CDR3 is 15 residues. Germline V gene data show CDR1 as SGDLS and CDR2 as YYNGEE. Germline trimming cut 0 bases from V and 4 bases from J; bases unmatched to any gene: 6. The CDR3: CASSVDPGGATEAFF. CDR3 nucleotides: TGTGCCAGCAGCGTAGACCCAGGGGGGGCCACTGAAGCTTTCTTT.

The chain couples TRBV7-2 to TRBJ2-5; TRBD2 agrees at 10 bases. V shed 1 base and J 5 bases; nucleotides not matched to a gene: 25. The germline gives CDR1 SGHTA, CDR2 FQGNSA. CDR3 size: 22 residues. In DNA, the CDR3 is TGTGCCAGCAGCTTAGTTGGCCGGACTGGGTTAGGTGGAGCGGGAGGGGGTGAGACCCAGTACTTC. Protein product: CASSLVGRTGLGGAGGGETQYF.

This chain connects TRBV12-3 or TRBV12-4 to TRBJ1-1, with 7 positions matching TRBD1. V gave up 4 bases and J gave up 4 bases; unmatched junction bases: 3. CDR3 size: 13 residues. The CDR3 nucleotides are TGTGCCAGCAGTTCGGGACAGCTCACTGAAGCTTTCTTT. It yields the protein CASSSGQLTEAFF.

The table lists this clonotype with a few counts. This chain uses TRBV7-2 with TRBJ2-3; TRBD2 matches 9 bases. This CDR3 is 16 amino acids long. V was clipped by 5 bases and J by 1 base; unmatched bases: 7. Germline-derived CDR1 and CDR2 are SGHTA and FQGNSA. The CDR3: CASSRSAGGGTDTQYF. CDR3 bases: TGTGCCAGCAGCAGATCAGCGGGGGGTGGCACAGATACGCAGTATTTT.

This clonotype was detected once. The CDR3 nucleotides are TGTGCCTGGAGTGTACTCGGTCACGCGGATACGCAGTATTTT. Its protein is CAWSVLGHADTQYF. The chain is built from TRBV30 and TRBJ2-3, with D unclear. This CDR3 has 14 amino acids. The V gene lost 0 bases and the J gene lost 6 bases, with 13 bases spanning the gap. Germline V lookup: CDR1 GTSNPN, CDR2 SVGIG (reference sequence). Full variable domain (rest looked up from reference TRBV30 and TRBJ2-3): SQTIHQWPATLVQPVGSPLSLECTVEGTSNPNLYWYRQAAGRGLQLLFYSVGIGQISSEVPQNLSASRPQDRQFILSSKKLLLSDSGFYLCAWSVLGHADTQYFGPGTRLTVL.

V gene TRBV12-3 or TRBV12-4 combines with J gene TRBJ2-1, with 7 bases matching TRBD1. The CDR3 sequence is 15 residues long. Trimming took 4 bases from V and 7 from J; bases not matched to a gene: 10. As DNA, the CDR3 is TGTGCCAGCAGTTCGTCTAGGGGGCGGGCTAATGAGCAGTTCTTC. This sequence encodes CASSSSRGRANEQFF.

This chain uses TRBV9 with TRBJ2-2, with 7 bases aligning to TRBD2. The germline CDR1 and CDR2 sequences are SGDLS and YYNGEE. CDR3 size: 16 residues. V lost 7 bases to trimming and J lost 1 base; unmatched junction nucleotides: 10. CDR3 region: CASGHGSSGNTGELFF. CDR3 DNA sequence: TGTGCCAGCGGACACGGGTCTAGCGGGAACACCGGGGAGCTGTTTTTT.

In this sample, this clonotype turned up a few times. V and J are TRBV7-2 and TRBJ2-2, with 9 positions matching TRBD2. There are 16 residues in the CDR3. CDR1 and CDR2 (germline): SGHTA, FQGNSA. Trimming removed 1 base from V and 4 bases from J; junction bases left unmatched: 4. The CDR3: CASSLVAGGPTGELFF. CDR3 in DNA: TGTGCCAGCAGCTTAGTGGCGGGAGGGCCCACCGGGGAGCTGTTTTTT. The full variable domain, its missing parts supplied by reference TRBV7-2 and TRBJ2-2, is GAGVSQSPSNKVTEKGKDVELRCDPISGHTALYWYRQSLGQGLEFLIYFQGNSAPDKSGLPSDRFSAERTGGSVSTLTIQRTQQEDSAVYLCASSLVAGGPTGELFFGEGSRLTVL.

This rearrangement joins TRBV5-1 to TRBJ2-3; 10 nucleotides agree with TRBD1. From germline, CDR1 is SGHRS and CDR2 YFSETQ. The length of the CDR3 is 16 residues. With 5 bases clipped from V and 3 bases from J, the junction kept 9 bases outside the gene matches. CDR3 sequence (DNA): TGCGCCAGCAGATACGGACAGGGGGAATTAACAGATACGCAGTATTTT. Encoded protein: CASRYGQGELTDTQYF.

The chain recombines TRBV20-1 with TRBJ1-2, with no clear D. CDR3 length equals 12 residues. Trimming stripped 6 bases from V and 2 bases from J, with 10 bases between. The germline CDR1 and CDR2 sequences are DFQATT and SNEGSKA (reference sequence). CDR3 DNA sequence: TGCAGTGCCTCGAAGGACAACTATGGCTACACCTTC. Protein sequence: CSASKDNYGYTF.

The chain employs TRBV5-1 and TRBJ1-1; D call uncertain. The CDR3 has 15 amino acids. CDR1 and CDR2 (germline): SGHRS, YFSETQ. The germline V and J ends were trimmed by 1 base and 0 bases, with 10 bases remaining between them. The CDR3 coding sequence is TGCGCCAGCAGCTTGTTAGGCTTGATGAACACTGAAGCTTTCTTT. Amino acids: CASSLLGLMNTEAFF.

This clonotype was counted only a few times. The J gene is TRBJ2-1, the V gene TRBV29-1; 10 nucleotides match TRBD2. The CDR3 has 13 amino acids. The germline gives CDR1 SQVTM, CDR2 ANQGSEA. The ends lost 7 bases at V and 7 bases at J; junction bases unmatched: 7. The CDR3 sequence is CSAQRGGWNEQFF. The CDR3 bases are TGCAGCGCTCAGCGGGGGGGCTGGAATGAGCAGTTCTTC.

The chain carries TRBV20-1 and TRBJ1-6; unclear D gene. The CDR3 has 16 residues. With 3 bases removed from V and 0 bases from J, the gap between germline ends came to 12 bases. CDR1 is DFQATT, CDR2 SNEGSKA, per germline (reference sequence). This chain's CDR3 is CSAREVRGSYNSPLHF. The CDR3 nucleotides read TGCAGTGCTAGGGAAGTAAGAGGCTCCTATAATTCACCCCTCCACTTT.

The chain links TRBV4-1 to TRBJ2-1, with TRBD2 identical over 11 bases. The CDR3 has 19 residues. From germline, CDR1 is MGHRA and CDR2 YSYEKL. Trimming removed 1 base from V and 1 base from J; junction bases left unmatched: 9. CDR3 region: CASSQGGLAGGGSYNEQFF. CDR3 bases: TGCGCCAGCAGCCAAGGAGGGCTAGCGGGGGGCGGATCCTACAATGAGCAGTTCTTC.

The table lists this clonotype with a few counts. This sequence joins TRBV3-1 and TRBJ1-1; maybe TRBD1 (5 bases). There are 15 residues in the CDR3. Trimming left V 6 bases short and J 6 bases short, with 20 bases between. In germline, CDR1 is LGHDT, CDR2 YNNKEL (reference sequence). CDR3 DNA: TGTGCCAGCAGTCACCAATTGAAGGGGTTCCCTGAAGCTTTCTTT. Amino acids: CASSHQLKGFPEAFF.